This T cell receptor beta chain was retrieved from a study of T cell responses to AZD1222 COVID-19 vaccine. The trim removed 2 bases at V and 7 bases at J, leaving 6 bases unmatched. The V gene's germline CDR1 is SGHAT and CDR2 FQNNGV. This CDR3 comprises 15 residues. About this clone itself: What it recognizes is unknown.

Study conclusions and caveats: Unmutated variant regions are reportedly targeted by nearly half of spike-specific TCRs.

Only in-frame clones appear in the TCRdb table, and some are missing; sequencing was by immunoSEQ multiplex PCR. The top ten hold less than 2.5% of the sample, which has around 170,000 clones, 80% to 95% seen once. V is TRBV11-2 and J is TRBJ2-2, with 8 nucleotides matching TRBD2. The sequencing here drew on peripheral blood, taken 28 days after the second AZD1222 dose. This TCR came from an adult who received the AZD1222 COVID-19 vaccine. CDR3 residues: CASSLSGSSGGELFF. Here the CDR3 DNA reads TGTGCCAGCAGCTTAAGCGGGAGTAGTGGCGGGGAGCTGTTTTTT.